The present entry profiles one T cell receptor beta chain with its context. What it recognizes is unknown. Because the library targeted alpha chains, this beta chain is an off-target read whose size means little. The time point denotes: sample taken at primary tumor resection. TCRs were sequenced from unsorted whole RNA of tumor, nontumor lung or PBMC. These data come from a study of spatial heterogeneity in lung cancer. Between the trimmed V and J ends, which lost 7 bases and 0 bases, there was a span of 19 bases. Germline CDR1 is DFQATT and CDR2 is SNEGSKA (reference sequence). This CDR3 is 17 amino acids long. Study-level results: The counts of expanded TCRs, ubiquitous and regional, tracked ubiquitous and regional nonsynonymous mutations, respectively. Tumor mutation counts were tracked by expanded intratumoral alpha and beta TCR counts.

TCRdb re-called the 5' RACE reads with MiXCR, one entry per CDR3 protein. The data show 7,500 to 10,000 distinct CDR3 sequences, approximately 50% seen once. The V call is TRBV20-1, the J call TRBJ2-6; possibly TRBD2 for D (5 bases). The sequence was obtained from a female donor with early-stage non-small cell lung cancer. The source was lung tumor tissue, collected at surgery. CDR3 protein: CSVLTLTEVSGANVLTF. As DNA, the CDR3 is TGCAGTGTATTAACATTGACGGAGGTCTCTGGGGCCAACGTCCTGACTTTC.